These 2 T cell receptor beta chains came from one sample sequenced in a study of identical twins (dated by TCRdb to about 2016). Preparation of the library involved 5' RACE. Sequencing instrument: Illumina HiSeq 2000. Starting from the raw public reads, TCRdb applied fastp trimming at Q25, assembled clones with MiXCR and retained in-frame beta chains. All rows with the same CDR3 protein become a single entry with the most common DNA and genes. A total of approximately 1.8 million distinct CDR3 sequences appear in this sample, about 31% of them only once. About 0.3% of the sample belongs to the ten largest clones. Sample: cord blood. These receptors all come from a newborn girl in good health.

The chain combines TRBV29-1 with TRBJ1-1, with D hard to call. The CDR3 spans 14 residues. Germline assignment: CDR1 SQVTM and CDR2 ANQGSEA. Trimming stripped 4 bases from V and 1 base from J, with 13 bases between. The CDR3: CSVGLLGGNTEAFF. CDR3 DNA sequence: TGCAGCGTTGGGTTATTGGGAGGGAACACTGAAGCTTTCTTT.

V usage is TRBV9 and J usage is TRBJ2-5, with TRBD2 as a possible D gene (6 bases). This CDR3 has 11 residues. Germline V lookup: CDR1 SGDLS, CDR2 YYNGEE. The V end was cut by 8 bases, the J end by 11 bases, with 16 bases between. In nucleotides, the CDR3 is TGTGCCAGGCGGGGCGTTTACGGGCAGTACTTC. It codes for CARRGVYGQYF.